This T cell receptor beta chain appears in the sequencing data of a study of CXCR3-negative and CXCR3-positive naive CD8 T cells. Overall study: Sequencing yielded some 140 million TRB reads, roughly 1.5 +/- 0.3 million per library.

As regards this clonotype: Its specificity is not known.

Points from the study as a whole: Naive subsets were similarly diverse, while memory CD8+ repertoires were much less diverse. Comparison of naive cells showed more hydrophobic TRB CDR3s in CXCR3-positive than in CXCR3-negative naive cells.

In preparing the TRB cDNA libraries, 5' RACE with UMI labels was used. TCRdb re-called the 5' RACE reads, yielding one record per CDR3 amino acid sequence without DNA. This repertoire includes some 47,000 distinct CDR3 sequences. The length of the CDR3 is 15 residues. The chain is built from TRBV12-3 or TRBV12-4 and TRBJ1-2; absent DNA, TCRdb's TRBD1 call cannot be checked. The sample was naive CXCR3+ CD8+ T cells from blood. The subset was: CD45RO-CCR7+CD27+CD95- naive CD8+ T cells expressing CXCR3 (TNR3+). The TCR originated in a human donor in good health. Some clones in this sample may be carry-over from other donors' samples. The CDR3: CASSSWTGLSYGYTF.